The text below deals with one TCR beta chain. PCR primers comprised 60 Vbeta and 13 Jbeta primers. The protocol was immunoSEQ multiplex PCR, while the TCRdb copy is restricted to in-frame clones and leaves out a portion. The sample includes some 140,000 clones. This sample was taken from a study of cytomegalovirus exposure and HLA in healthy donors. V gave up 0 bases and J gave up 4 bases, with 13 bases separating them. Germline CDR1 reads SGDLS; CDR2 reads YYNGEE. The CDR3 loop spans 15 amino acids. The sample taken for sequencing was PBMCs. The rearrangement uses TRBV9 and TRBJ2-5; a weak D match, TRBD1 (5 bases). This receptor was identified in a woman in her thirties or forties in good health and CMV-seronegative. CDR3 DNA sequence: TGTGCCAGCAGCGTAGGTGTCGGACATAGAGAGACCCAGTACTTC. It translates to CASSVGVGHRETQYF.